In this sample, the clone carrying this T cell receptor (beta chain) turned up a few times. Its cognate antigen is unknown. The sequenced template was cDNA made from the entire isolated RNA. Sequencing was performed with immunoSEQ multiplex PCR; in TCRdb, only in-frame clones are kept and a portion is missing. Of around 110,000 clones in the sample, about a sixth were seen once. This sample stems from a study of beta chain features in type 1 diabetes. Study-wide results and caveats: TCRB CDR3s from Type 1 diabetes patients were moderately but significantly shorter in all four CD4+ subsets. Researchers could not determine here whether HLA type influences TCRB rearrangement.

The clonotype was recovered from a man aged 30-40 years with type 1 diabetes. Material for sequencing was central memory CD4+ T cells from blood.

The CDR3 reads CASSLDRGEYNEQFF. The CDR3 bases are TGTGCCAGCAGCCTCGACAGGGGGGAGTACAATGAGCAGTTCTTC. The chain is built from TRBV7-2 and TRBJ2-1, with 9 bases that match TRBD1. The germline V gene has CDR1 SGHTA and CDR2 FQGNSA. This CDR3 has 15 amino acids. Germline trimming cut 5 bases from V and 4 bases from J; bases unmatched to any gene: 6.